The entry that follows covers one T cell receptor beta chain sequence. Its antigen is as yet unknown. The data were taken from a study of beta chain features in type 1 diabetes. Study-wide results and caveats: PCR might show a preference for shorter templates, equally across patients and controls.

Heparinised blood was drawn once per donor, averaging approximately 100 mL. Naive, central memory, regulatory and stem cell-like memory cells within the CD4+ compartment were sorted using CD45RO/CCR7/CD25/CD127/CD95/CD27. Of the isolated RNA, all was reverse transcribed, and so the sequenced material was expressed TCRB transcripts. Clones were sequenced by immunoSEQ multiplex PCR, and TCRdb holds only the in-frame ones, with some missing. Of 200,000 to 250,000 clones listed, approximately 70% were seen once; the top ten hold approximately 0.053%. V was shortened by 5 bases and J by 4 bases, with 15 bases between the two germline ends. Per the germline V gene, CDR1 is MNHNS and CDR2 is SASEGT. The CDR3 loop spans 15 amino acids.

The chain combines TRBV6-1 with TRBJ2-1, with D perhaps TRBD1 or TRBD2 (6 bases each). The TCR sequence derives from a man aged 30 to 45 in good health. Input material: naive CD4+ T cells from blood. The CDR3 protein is CASSSEGERYNEQFF. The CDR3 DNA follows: TGTGCCAGCAGTTCGGAGGGGGAGCGGTACAATGAGCAGTTCTTC.